This T cell receptor beta chain comes out of a study of CD8 T cells in ankylosing spondylitis. Study-level results: There were earlier reports of some motif variants in reactive arthritis synovial fluid and blood. Seemingly characteristic of ankylosing spondylitis blood was a TCR beta motif consisting of roughly 8 highly homologous variants.

This clonotype was counted between two and nine times. The antigen is not known. TCRdb re-derived calls from the 5' RACE reads in MiXCR, one entry per CDR3 protein. The sample has about 250,000 distinct CDR3 sequences, roughly 32% seen once. The CDR3 runs to 15 residues. CDR1 is SGHRS, CDR2 YFSETQ, per germline. V trimming: 4 bases; J trimming: 5 bases; junction bases outside the gene matches: 12. The sample taken for sequencing was blood, either unsorted or a sorted T cell fraction (not recorded which). The clonotype was recovered from a male donor with ankylosing spondylitis or in good health (not recorded which). The chain uses TRBV5-1 and TRBJ2-7; 7 nucleotides line up with TRBD1. DNA for the CDR3: TGCGCCAGCAGCCGTGGACAGGCGACAGTCGACGAGCAGTACTTC. As protein: CASSRGQATVDEQYF.